Shown below are 8 T cell receptor beta chains from a single sample sequenced in a study of glioma-infiltrating T cells. Amplification of TCR alpha and beta CDR3 regions from RNA used iRepertoire nested multiplex PCR. TCRdb re-derived calls from the multiplex PCR reads in MiXCR, one entry per CDR3 protein. The table records tens of thousands of distinct CDR3 sequences, 35% to 45% of them present only once. The sequenced material came from glioma tissue, nonneoplastic brain tissue, or PBMCs (not recorded which). These receptors originate from a human donor with low-grade glioma or glioblastoma, undergoing nonglioma brain surgery, or in good health (not recorded which).

The rearrangement joins TRBV6-2 or TRBV6-3 to TRBJ2-7; D gene ambiguous. This CDR3 spans 13 amino acids. Germline assignment: CDR1 MNHEY and CDR2 SVGEGT. V shed 6 bases and J shed 0 bases, with 9 bases lying between them. CDR3 loop: CASSLPPSYEQYF. The CDR3, as DNA: TGTGCCAGCAGCCTGCCCCCCTCCTACGAGCAGTACTTC.

Notes on this clonotype: This could be a read error, since a much larger clone is one nucleotide away. This chain links TRBV5-1 with TRBJ2-5; D remains unclear. CDR3 length equals 14 residues. CDR1 SGHRS and CDR2 YFSETQ come from the germline V gene. Trimming removed 0 bases at V and 1 base at J, with 7 bases between. The CDR3: CASSLAPGQETQYF. The CDR3 bases are TGCGCCAGCAGCTTGGCCCCGGGCCAAGAGACCCAGTACTTC.

V and J are TRBV6-2 or TRBV6-3 and TRBJ2-7; 7 bases agree with TRBD2. The CDR3 is 15 residues long. The V gene's germline CDR1 is MNHEY and CDR2 SVGEGT. Germline trimming cut 8 bases from V and 5 bases from J; bases unmatched to any gene: 15. The CDR3, as DNA: TGTGCCAGCGCCCCTAGCGGAAGCTCCTACAACGAGCAGTACTTC. Residues: CASAPSGSSYNEQYF.

For this clonotype: A much larger clone is a single base away; this may be a read error. This chain links TRBV5-4 with TRBJ2-3; D ambiguous. The CDR3 is made up of 13 amino acids. From germline, CDR1 is SGHNT and CDR2 YYREEE (reference sequence). V lost 4 bases, J lost 2 bases, and 8 bases lay in between. CDR3 DNA: TGTGCCAGCAGCAAGGAATTCACAGATACGCAGTATTTT. Translation gives CASSKEFTDTQYF.

In the case of this clonotype: Being one base from a much bigger clone, this may be a read error. This chain links TRBV12-3 or TRBV12-4 with TRBJ2-3, with TRBD2 matching 12 bases. There are 18 residues in the CDR3. V trimming: 5 bases; J trimming: 8 bases; junction bases outside the gene matches: 17. CDR3 in amino acids: CASSLGLMTSGSSGTQYF. The CDR3 coding sequence is TGTGCCAGCAGTCTCGGACTAATGACTAGCGGGAGCTCAGGTACGCAGTATTTT.

Only a few counts were recorded for this clonotype. The rearrangement joins TRBV30 to TRBJ1-1; tentatively, D is TRBD1 (6 bases). Germline V CDR1 and CDR2: GTSNPN, SVGIG (reference sequence). The CDR3 loop spans 12 amino acids. The germline V and J ends were trimmed by 4 bases and 1 base, with 7 bases remaining between them. CDR3 sequence reads: CAWKGGNTEAFF. As DNA, the CDR3 is TGTGCCTGGAAAGGGGGGAACACTGAAGCTTTCTTT.

This clonotype was counted at least ten times. The V call is TRBV6-6, the J call TRBJ2-7; D unclear. Germline loops: CDR1 MNHNY, CDR2 SVGAGI (reference sequence). This CDR3 is 14 amino acids long. V lost 0 bases to trimming and J lost 1 base, with 7 bases between them. The CDR3 coding sequence is TGTGCCAGCAGTTACTCGGCGGATTCCTACGAGCAGTACTTC. This gives the protein CASSYSADSYEQYF.

The sample holds one count of this clonotype. V and J are TRBV29-1 and TRBJ2-7; D might be TRBD2 (5 bases). The CDR3 has 15 amino acids. The V gene's germline CDR1 is SQVTM and CDR2 ANQGSEA. Trimming cost V 6 bases and J 9 bases, with 27 bases left between them. CDR3 DNA: TGCAGCGTCGGAGGTAGGGTGCAAGAGCCCTGCGGGCAGTACTTC. It encodes CSVGGRVQEPCGQYF.